This T cell receptor beta chain is from a study of shared clonotypes between healthy human individuals. Study-wide points: Unshared clonotypes carried lower generation probabilities than those common to all four donors. Depth was large, yet rarefaction showed that sorted-subset sequencing was incomplete. With few donors, the genetic and exposure-history diversity represented was limited.

Division of CD4+ cells produced a CD45RA+ naive subset and a CD45RA-negative memory subset. The CDR3 loop spans 17 amino acids. The V segment lost 3 bases and the J segment 4 bases; nucleotides outside the gene matches: 9. CDR1 is SGHVS, CDR2 FNYEAQ, per germline. Sequencing used immunoSEQ multiplex PCR; TCRdb keeps in-frame clones, though not all of them. Of approximately 2.3 million clones in the sample, more than 85% were seen once. Concerning this clone: Its antigen is not identified.

The V call is TRBV7-6, the J call TRBJ2-2; 9 bases line up with TRBD2. The origin of this receptor is a man younger than 35 in good health. Some clones in this sample may be carry-over from other donors' samples. Material for sequencing was naive CD4+ T cells from PBMCs. As to subset: CD45RA+ positively selected. CDR3 sequence (DNA): TGTGCCAGCAGCTTCCTTAGCGGGAGATGGAGCACCGGGGAGCTGTTTTTT. This gives the protein CASSFLSGRWSTGELFF.